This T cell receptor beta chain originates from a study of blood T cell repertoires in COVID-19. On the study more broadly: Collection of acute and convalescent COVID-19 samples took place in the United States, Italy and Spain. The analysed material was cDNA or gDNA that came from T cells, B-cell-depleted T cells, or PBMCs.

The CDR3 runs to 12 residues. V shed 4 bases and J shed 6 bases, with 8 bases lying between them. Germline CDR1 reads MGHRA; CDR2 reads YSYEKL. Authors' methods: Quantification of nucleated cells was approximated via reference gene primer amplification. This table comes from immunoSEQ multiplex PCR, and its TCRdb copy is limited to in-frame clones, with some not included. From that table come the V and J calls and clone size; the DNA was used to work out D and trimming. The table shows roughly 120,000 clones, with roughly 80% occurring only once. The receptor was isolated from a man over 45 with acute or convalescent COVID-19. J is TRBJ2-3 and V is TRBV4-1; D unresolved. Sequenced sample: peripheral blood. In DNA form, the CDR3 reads TGCGCCAGCAGCCTTAGCCGTGATACGCAGTATTTT. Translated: CASSLSRDTQYF.